This T cell receptor beta chain stems from a study of cytomegalovirus exposure and HLA in healthy donors. Study observations and caveats: Most of the CMV-associated TCR beta chains (in a later analysis) appeared to be HLA-restricted. A link between a missense DCLRE1C variant and TCR beta V- and J-gene trimming emerged from a later analysis. In a later analysis, DRB1 alleles had the most associated TCRs; HLA-C alleles the fewest.

Germline values: CDR1 LGHNA, CDR2 YSLEER. V was trimmed by 3 bases and J by 7 bases, leaving 12 bases between them. There are 13 residues in the CDR3. Regarding this clone: As yet, its antigen is unknown.

The study ran its PCR with 60 Vbeta and 13 Jbeta primers. Profiling relied on immunoSEQ multiplex PCR, and the TCRdb table lists in-frame clones only, not all of them. The repertoire holds about 120,000 clones, with 70% to 80% as singletons. The sequence came from a man aged 25-40 years in good health and CMV-seropositive. The rearrangement links TRBV4-3 to TRBJ1-1; TRBD1 is a possible D gene (5 bases). The sequenced sample was PBMCs. CDR3 coding DNA: TGCGCCAGCAGCCACGAGCGGGACGGTGAAGCTTTCTTT. This codes for CASSHERDGEAFF.